Below are 17 T cell receptor beta chains sequenced from a single sample in a study of blood T cell repertoires in COVID-19. Method: immunoSEQ multiplex PCR; TCRdb's copy keeps in-frame clones and lacks some. The sample contains under 200,000 clones, roughly 83% of which appear only once. The specimen sequenced was PBMCs or T cells enriched from blood (not recorded which). The source is a man in his forties with acute COVID-19.

This clone has more than one count but fewer than ten. The chain links TRBV20-1 to TRBJ1-1, with D maybe TRBD1 (5 bases). V was clipped by 0 bases and J by 10 bases, with 9 bases between them. The CDR3 runs 11 residues. CDR1 is DFQATT and CDR2 is SNEGSKA in the germline V gene (reference sequence). Written as DNA, the CDR3 is TGCAGTGCTAGAGATCACAGGCCAGCTTTCTTT. Protein sequence: CSARDHRPAFF.

V is TRBV28 and J is TRBJ1-2; 9 nucleotides line up with TRBD1. V lost 5 bases to trimming and J lost 5 bases; unmatched junction nucleotides: 6. This CDR3 comprises 14 residues. Germline V lookup: CDR1 MDHEN, CDR2 SYDVKM. The CDR3 region is CASSARDRAYGYTF. CDR3 nucleotide sequence: TGTGCCAGCAGTGCCCGGGACAGGGCTTATGGCTACACCTTC.

The chain links TRBV29-1 to TRBJ1-5; a possible D gene is TRBD1 (6 bases). V was trimmed by 4 bases and J by 0 bases, leaving 10 bases between them. The CDR3 is 14 amino acids. CDR1 SQVTM and CDR2 ANQGSEA come from the germline V gene. CDR3 nucleotide sequence: TGCAGCGTTGCCAGGGGAGATAGCAATCAGCCCCAGCATTTT. As protein: CSVARGDSNQPQHF.

The chain couples TRBV27 to TRBJ2-7; TRBD1 is a possible D gene (5 bases). Trimming shortened V by 2 bases and J by 2 bases, and 10 bases separated the two germline ends. Germline-derived CDR1 and CDR2 are MNHEY and SMNVEV (reference sequence). The CDR3 loop spans 14 amino acids. CDR3 bases: TGTGCCAGCAGTTTAACCAGGGCGACCTACGAGCAGTACTTC. Translated, it gives CASSLTRATYEQYF.

This chain links TRBV5-6 with TRBJ2-2, with 8 bases identical to TRBD1. This CDR3 is 15 amino acids long. The junction had 1 base not matched to a gene; V was cut back by 2 bases and J by 1 base. Germline V lookup: CDR1 SGHDT, CDR2 YYEEEE. CDR3 in amino acids: CASSFGTGNTGELFF. CDR3 sequence (DNA): TGTGCCAGCAGCTTTGGGACAGGGAACACCGGGGAGCTGTTTTTT.

The gene calls are TRBV3-1 (or the pseudogene TRBV3-2) and TRBJ1-1; 7 nucleotides agree with TRBD1. The J segment lost 3 bases and the V segment lost 1 base, leaving 5 bases of the junction unmatched. This CDR3 contains 15 residues. From germline, CDR1 is LGHDT and CDR2 YNNKEL (reference sequence). For the CDR3, the DNA is TGTGCCAGCAGCCAAGGCGGGACAGCCTACACTGAAGCTTTCTTT. Its protein product is CASSQGGTAYTEAFF.

The CDR3 loop is CASRGQVRVYGYTF. Written as DNA, the CDR3 is TGTGCCAGCAGGGGACAGGTACGAGTCTATGGCTACACCTTC. This chain links TRBV28 with TRBJ1-2; 8 nucleotides line up with TRBD1. Germline loops: CDR1 MDHEN, CDR2 SYDVKM. This CDR3 has 14 amino acids. The V segment lost 6 bases and the J segment 4 bases; nucleotides outside the gene matches: 7.

This clone was recorded a few times. This chain joins TRBV7-9 and TRBJ1-2; TRBD1 matches at 9 bases. Germline loops: CDR1 SEHNR, CDR2 FQNEAQ (reference sequence). This CDR3 spans 15 amino acids. The junction had 9 bases not matched to a gene; V was cut back by 2 bases and J by 8 bases. As DNA, the CDR3 is TGTGCCAGCAGCTTACCAGGACAGGGGCGGGGCGGCTACACCTTC. This encodes CASSLPGQGRGGYTF.

The V gene is TRBV12-2, the J gene TRBJ2-1; TRBD2, the table's D call, was not compared with the DNA. TRBV12-2 is noted as a pseudogene. The length of the CDR3 is 23 residues. The CDR3 sequence is CASQVAPGGTKDRSAATSDEQFF. The DNA of the CDR3 is TGTGCAAGTCAAGTAGCTCCGGGAGGGACAAAAGACCGGTCGGCTGCAACGTCGGATGAGCAGTTCTTC.

This chain joins TRBV19 and TRBJ2-7; 12 positions match TRBD2. This CDR3 contains 16 residues. With 0 bases clipped from V and 5 bases from J, the junction kept 5 bases outside the gene matches. Germline V CDR1 and CDR2: LNHDA, SQIVND (reference sequence). The CDR3 DNA follows: TGTGCCAGTAGTATAGATACTAGCGGGAGGATTGACGAGCAGTACTTC. The encoded protein is CASSIDTSGRIDEQYF.

CDR3 amino acids: CASSLSQGAQGGYTF. DNA for the CDR3: TGCGCCAGCAGCCTTTCACAGGGGGCCCAGGGTGGCTACACCTTC. This chain links TRBV5-1 with TRBJ1-2; 9 bases map to TRBD1. The trim removed 4 bases at V and 7 bases at J, leaving 11 bases unmatched. Germline lookup yields CDR1 SGHRS and CDR2 YFSETQ. The CDR3 loop spans 15 amino acids. The variable domain in full, completed from reference TRBV5-1 and TRBJ1-2, reads KAGVTQTPRYLIKTRGQQVTLSCSPISGHRSVSWYQQTPGQGLQFLFEYFSETQRNKGNFPGRFSGRQFSNSRSEMNVSTLELGDSALYLCASSLSQGAQGGYTFGSGTRLTVV.

This clone was detected only a few times. CDR3: CASSLGQGANYGYTF. The CDR3 region has the DNA TGCGCCAGCAGCCTCGGACAGGGGGCGAACTATGGCTACACCTTC. The gene calls are TRBV4-1 and TRBJ1-2, with 11 bases aligning to TRBD1. CDR1 is MGHRA and CDR2 is YSYEKL in the germline V gene. The CDR3 runs to 15 residues. V shed 4 bases and J 2 bases; nucleotides not matched to a gene: 3.

The rearrangement links TRBV28 to TRBJ1-5, with 7 bases matching TRBD1. The CDR3 has 16 residues. Germline values: CDR1 MDHEN, CDR2 SYDVKM. Losses at the gene ends were 5 bases for V and 6 bases for J; bases not matched to a gene: 13. The CDR3 DNA is TGTGCCAGCAGTGCGCACTCGACAGGGCTGGGTCAGCCCCAGCATTTT. Translating it yields CASSAHSTGLGQPQHF.

The CDR3 here is CASSPRQRDTIYF. The CDR3 DNA reads as TGTGCCAGCAGCCCGAGACAGCGGGACACCATATATTTT. V and J are TRBV3-1 (or the pseudogene TRBV3-2) and TRBJ1-3; tentative D call: TRBD1 (5 bases). Trimming removed 4 bases from V and 8 bases from J, with 12 bases in between. Germline V gene sequence: CDR1 LGHDT, CDR2 YNNKEL (reference sequence). CDR3 length: 13 amino acids.

J is TRBJ2-5 and V is TRBV28; D remains unclear. The V and J ends lost 5 bases and 4 bases respectively, with 5 bases between them. The germline V gene has CDR1 MDHEN and CDR2 SYDVKM. The CDR3 extends over 11 amino acids. The CDR3 loop is CASSISETQYF. DNA of the CDR3: TGTGCCAGCAGTATCTCAGAGACCCAGTACTTC.

CDR3 in DNA: TGTGCCAGCAGCCCTCTTGTCGGTAGCGGCAATGAGCAGTTCTTC. It translates to CASSPLVGSGNEQFF. This chain joins TRBV3-1 (or the pseudogene TRBV3-2) and TRBJ2-1; TRBD2 might be the D (6 bases). The CDR3 runs to 15 residues. CDR1 is LGHDT and CDR2 is YNNKEL in the germline V gene (reference sequence). Deletions cut 4 bases from V and 6 bases from J, with 16 bases between.

The V call is TRBV9, the J call TRBJ1-3; 8 nucleotides agree with TRBD1. CDR1 is SGDLS and CDR2 is YYNGEE in the germline V gene. The CDR3 covers 17 residues. V gave up 4 bases and J gave up 2 bases; unmatched junction bases: 11. The CDR3 is CASSSSGQTGAGNTIYF. The CDR3 nucleotides read TGTGCCAGCAGCTCTAGCGGCCAGACAGGGGCTGGAAACACCATATATTTT.